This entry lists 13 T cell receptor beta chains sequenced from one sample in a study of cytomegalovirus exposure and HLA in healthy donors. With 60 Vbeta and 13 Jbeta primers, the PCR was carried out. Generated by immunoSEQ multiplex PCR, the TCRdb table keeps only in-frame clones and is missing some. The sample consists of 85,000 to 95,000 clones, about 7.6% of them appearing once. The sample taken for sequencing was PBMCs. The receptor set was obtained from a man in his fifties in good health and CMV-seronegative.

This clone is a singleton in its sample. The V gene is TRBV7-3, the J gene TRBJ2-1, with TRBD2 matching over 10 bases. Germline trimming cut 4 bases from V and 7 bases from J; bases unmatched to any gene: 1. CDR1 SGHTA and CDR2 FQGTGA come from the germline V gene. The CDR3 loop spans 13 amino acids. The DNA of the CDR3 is TGTGCCAGCAGCTCTAGCGGGGGTAATGAGCAGTTCTTC. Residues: CASSSSGGNEQFF.

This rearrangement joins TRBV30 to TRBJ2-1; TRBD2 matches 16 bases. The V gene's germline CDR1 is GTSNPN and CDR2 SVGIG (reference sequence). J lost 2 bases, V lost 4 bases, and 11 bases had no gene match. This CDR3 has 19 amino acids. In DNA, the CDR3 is TGTGCCTGGAAACTAAGGGGACTAGCGGGAGGGCCGACCTACAATGAGCAGTTCTTC. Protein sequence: CAWKLRGLAGGPTYNEQFF.

CDR3 region: CASSPSKTGIHREKLFF. The CDR3, as DNA: TGCGCCAGCAGTCCCTCAAAGACAGGGATTCACCGTGAAAAACTGTTTTTT. This chain uses TRBV23-1 with TRBJ1-4; 7 nucleotides align to TRBD1. TRBV23-1 is marked as an open reading frame, function uncertain. There are 17 residues in the CDR3. The V segment lost 4 bases and the J segment 7 bases; nucleotides outside the gene matches: 15.

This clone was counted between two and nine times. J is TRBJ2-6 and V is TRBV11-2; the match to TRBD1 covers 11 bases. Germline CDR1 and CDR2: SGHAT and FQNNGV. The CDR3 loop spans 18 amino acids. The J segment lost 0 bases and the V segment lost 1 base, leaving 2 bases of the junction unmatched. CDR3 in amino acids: CASSLGTGGYSGANVLTF. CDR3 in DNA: TGTGCCAGCAGCTTAGGGACAGGGGGCTACTCTGGGGCCAACGTCCTGACTTTC.

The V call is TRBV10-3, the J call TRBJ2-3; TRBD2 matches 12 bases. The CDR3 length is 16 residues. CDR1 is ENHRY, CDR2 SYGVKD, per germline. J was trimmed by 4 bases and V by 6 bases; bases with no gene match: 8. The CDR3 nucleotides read TGTGCCATCAGCCCACCGTCTAGCGGGGGGGCAGATACGCAGTATTTT. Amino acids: CAISPPSSGGADTQYF.

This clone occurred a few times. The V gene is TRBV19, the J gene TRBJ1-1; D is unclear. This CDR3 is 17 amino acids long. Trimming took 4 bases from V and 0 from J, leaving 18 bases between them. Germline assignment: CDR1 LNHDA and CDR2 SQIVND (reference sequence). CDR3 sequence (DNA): TGTGCCAGTAGTAAACATCGCGGGGTCGGATTGAACACTGAAGCTTTCTTT. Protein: CASSKHRGVGLNTEAFF.

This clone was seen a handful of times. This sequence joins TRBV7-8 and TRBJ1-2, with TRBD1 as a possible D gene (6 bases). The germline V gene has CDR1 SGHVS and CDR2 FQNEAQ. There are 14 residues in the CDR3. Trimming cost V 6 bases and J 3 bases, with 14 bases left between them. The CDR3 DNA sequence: TGTGCCAGCAGTCCGGACAGCTCGCACTATGGCTACACCTTC. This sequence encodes CASSPDSSHYGYTF.

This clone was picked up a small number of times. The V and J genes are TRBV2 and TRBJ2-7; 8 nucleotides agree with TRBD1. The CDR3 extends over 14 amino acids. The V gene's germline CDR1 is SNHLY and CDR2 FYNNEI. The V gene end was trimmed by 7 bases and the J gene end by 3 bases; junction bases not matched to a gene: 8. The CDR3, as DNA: TGTGCCAGCACCCAGGGGGCGCTGATCTACGAGCAGTACTTC. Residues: CASTQGALIYEQYF.

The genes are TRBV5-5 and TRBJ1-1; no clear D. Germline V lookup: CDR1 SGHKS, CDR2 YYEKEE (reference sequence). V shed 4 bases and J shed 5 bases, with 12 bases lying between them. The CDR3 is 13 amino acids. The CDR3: CASSPPPLTEAFF. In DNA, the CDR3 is TGTGCCAGCAGCCCCCCCCCGTTGACTGAAGCTTTCTTT.

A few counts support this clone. For the CDR3, the DNA is TGTGCCAGTAGTATCCGACTCATCGACTCTGGAAACACCATATATTTT. Its protein product is CASSIRLIDSGNTIYF. The V gene is TRBV19, the J gene TRBJ1-3; no firm D call. With 3 bases removed from V and 0 bases from J, the gap between germline ends came to 12 bases. Germline assignment: CDR1 LNHDA and CDR2 SQIVND (reference sequence). The CDR3 extends over 16 amino acids.

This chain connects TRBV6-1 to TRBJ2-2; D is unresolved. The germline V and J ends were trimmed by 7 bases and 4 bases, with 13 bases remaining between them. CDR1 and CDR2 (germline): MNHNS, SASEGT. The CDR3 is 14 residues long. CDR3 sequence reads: CASTYSTGTGELFF. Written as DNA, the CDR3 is TGTGCCAGCACTTATAGTACGGGCACCGGGGAGCTGTTTTTT.

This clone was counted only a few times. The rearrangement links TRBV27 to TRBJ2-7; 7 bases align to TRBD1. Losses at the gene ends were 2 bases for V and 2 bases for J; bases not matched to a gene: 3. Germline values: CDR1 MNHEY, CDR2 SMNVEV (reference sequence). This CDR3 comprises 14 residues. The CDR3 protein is CASSLATGPYEQYF. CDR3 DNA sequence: TGTGCCAGCAGTTTAGCGACAGGGCCCTACGAGCAGTACTTC.

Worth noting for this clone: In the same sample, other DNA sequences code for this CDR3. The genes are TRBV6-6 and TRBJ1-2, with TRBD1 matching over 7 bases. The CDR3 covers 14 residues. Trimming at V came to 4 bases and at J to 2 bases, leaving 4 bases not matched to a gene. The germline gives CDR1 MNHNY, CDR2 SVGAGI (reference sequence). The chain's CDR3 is CASSFLQGNYGYTF. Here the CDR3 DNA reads TGTGCCAGCAGTTTCCTACAGGGGAACTATGGCTACACCTTC.